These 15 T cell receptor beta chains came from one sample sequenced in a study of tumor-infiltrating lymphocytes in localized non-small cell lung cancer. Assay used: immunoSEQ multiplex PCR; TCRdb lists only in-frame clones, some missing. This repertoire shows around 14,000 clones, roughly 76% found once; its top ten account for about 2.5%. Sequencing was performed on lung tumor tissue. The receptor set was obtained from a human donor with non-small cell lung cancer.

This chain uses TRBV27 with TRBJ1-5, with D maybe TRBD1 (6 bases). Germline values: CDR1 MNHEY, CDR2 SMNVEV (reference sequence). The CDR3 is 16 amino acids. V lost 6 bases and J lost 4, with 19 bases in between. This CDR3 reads CASSLTGRGANQPQHF. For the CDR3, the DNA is TGTGCCAGCAGCCTCACAGGGAGAGGGGCAAATCAGCCCCAGCATTTT.

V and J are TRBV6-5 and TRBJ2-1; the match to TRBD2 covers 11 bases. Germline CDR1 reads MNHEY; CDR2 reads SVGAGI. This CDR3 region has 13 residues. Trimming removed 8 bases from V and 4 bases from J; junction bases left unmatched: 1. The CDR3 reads CASGTSGYNEQFF. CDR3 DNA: TGTGCCAGCGGGACTAGCGGTTACAATGAGCAGTTCTTC.

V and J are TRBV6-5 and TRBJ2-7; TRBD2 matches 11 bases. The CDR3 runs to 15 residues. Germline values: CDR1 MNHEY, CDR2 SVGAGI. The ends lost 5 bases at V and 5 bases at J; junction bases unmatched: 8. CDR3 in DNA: TGTGCCAGCAGTCCGCTAGCGGGAGGAGCTCACGAGCAGTACTTC. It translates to CASSPLAGGAHEQYF.

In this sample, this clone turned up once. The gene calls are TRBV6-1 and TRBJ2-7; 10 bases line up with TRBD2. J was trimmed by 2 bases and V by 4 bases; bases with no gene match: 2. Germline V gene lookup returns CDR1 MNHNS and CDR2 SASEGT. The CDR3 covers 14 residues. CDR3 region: CASSGSGRAYEQYF. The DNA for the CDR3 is TGTGCCAGCAGTGGGAGCGGGAGGGCCTACGAGCAGTACTTC.

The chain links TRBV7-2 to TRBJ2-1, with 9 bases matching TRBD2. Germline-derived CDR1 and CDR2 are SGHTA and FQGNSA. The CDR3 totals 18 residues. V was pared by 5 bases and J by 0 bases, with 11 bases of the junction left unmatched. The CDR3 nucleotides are TGTGCCAGCAGCCCCGGACTAGCGAGATCTAGCTCCTACAATGAGCAGTTCTTC. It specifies CASSPGLARSSSYNEQFF.

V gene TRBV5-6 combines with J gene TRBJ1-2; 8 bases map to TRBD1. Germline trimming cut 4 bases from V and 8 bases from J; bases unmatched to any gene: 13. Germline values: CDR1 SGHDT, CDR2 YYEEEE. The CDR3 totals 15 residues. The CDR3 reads CASSIGQGTVSGYTF. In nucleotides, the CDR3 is TGTGCCAGCAGCATAGGACAGGGTACGGTGTCCGGCTACACCTTC.

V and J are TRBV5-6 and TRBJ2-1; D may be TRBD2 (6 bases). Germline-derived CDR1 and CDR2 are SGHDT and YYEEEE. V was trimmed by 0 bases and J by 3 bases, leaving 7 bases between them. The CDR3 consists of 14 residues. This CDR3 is CASSLGLDYNEQFF. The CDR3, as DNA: TGTGCCAGCAGCTTGGGACTAGACTACAATGAGCAGTTCTTC.

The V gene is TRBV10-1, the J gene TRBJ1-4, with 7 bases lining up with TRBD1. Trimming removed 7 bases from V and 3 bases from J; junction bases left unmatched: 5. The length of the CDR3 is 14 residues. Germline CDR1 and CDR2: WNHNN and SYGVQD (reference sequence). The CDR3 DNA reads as TGCGCCAGCAACGACAGGGAGGCTAATGAAAAACTGTTTTTT. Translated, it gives CASNDREANEKLFF.

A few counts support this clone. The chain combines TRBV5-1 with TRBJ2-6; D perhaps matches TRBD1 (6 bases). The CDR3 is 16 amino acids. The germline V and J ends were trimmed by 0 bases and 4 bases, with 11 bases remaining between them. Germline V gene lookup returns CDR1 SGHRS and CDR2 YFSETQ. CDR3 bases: TGCGCCAGCAGCTTGGGACAGGAGGCCGGGGCCAACGTCCTGACTTTC. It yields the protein CASSLGQEAGANVLTF. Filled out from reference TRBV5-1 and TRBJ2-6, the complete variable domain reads KAGVTQTPRYLIKTRGQQVTLSCSPISGHRSVSWYQQTPGQGLQFLFEYFSETQRNKGNFPGRFSGRQFSNSRSEMNVSTLELGDSALYLCASSLGQEAGANVLTFGAGSRLTVL.

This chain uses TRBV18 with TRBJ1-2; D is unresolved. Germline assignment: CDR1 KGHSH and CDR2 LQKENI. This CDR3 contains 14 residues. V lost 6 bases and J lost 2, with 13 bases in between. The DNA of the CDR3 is TGTGCCAGCTCCCTTGCAAATCAAAACTATGGCTACACCTTC. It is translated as CASSLANQNYGYTF.

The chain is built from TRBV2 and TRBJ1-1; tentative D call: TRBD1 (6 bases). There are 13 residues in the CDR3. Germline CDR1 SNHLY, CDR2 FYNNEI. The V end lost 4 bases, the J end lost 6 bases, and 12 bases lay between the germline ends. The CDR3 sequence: CASSGYREAEAFF. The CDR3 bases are TGTGCCAGCAGTGGCTACAGGGAGGCTGAAGCTTTCTTT.

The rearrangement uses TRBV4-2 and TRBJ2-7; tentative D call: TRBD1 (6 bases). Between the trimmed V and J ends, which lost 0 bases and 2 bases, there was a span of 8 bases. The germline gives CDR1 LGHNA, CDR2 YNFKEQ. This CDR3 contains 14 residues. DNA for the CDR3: TGTGCCAGCAGCCAAGATGCAGGGGCCTACGAGCAGTACTTC. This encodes CASSQDAGAYEQYF.

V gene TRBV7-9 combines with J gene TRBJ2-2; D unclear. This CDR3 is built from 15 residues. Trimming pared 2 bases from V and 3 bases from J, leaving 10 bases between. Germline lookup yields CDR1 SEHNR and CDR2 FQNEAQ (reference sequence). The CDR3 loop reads CASSLQSHHTGELFF. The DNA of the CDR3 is TGTGCCAGCAGCTTACAATCCCACCACACCGGGGAGCTGTTTTTT.

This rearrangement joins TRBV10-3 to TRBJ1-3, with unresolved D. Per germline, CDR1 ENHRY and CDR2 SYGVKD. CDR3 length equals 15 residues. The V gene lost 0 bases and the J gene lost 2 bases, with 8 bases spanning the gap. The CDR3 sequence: CAISESLSAGNTIYF. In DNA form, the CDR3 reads TGTGCCATCAGTGAGTCGTTGTCGGCTGGAAACACCATATATTTT.

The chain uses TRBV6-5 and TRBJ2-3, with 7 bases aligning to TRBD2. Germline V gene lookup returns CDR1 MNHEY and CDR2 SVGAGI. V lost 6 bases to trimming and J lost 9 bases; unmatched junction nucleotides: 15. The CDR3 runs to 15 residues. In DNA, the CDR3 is TGTGCCAGCAGGTCTGGCGGGAGTTTTGCGGGGACGCAGTATTTT. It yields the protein CASRSGGSFAGTQYF.